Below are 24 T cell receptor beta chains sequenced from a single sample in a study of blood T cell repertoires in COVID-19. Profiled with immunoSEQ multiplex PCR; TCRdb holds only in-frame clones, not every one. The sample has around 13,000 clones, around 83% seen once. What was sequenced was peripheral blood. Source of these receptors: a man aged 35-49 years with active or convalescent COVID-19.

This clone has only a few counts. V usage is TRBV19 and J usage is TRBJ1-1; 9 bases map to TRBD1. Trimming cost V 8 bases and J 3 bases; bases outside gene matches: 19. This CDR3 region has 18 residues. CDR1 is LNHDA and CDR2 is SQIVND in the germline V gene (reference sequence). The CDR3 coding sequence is TGTGCCAGTCACAACAGGGGGCGAGCTGGAGTATTGCACACTGAAGCTTTCTTT. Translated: CASHNRGRAGVLHTEAFF.

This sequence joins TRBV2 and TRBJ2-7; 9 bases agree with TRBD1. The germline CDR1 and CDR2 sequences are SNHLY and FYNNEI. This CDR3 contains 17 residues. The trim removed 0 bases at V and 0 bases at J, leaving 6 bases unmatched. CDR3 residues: CASSEAPGQGLSYEQYF. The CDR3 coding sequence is TGTGCCAGCAGTGAAGCGCCGGGACAGGGCCTCTCCTACGAGCAGTACTTC.

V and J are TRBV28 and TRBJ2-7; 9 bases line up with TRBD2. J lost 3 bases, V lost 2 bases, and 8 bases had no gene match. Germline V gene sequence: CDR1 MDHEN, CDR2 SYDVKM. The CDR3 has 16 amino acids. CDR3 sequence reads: CASSLISGGIGYEQYF. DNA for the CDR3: TGTGCCAGCAGTTTAATAAGCGGGGGGATTGGCTACGAGCAGTACTTC.

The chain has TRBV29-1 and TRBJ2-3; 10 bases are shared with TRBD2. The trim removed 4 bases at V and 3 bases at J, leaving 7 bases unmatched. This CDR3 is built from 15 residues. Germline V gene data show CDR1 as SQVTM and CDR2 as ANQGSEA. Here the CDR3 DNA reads TGCAGCGTTGCGGCTAGCGGGAGCAAGACAGATACGCAGTATTTT. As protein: CSVAASGSKTDTQYF.

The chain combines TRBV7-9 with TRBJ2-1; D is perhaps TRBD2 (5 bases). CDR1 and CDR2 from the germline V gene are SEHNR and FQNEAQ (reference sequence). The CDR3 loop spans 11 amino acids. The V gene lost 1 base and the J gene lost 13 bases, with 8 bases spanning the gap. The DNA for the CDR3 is TGTGCCAGCAGCTTAGGGACTGCTCAGTTCTTC. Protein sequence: CASSLGTAQFF.

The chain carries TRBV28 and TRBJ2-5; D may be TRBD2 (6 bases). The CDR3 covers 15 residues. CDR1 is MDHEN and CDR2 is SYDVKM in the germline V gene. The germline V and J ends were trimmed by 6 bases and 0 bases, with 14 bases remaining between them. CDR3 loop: CASSHFAGNQETQYF. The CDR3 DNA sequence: TGTGCCAGCAGCCACTTTGCGGGGAACCAAGAGACCCAGTACTTC.

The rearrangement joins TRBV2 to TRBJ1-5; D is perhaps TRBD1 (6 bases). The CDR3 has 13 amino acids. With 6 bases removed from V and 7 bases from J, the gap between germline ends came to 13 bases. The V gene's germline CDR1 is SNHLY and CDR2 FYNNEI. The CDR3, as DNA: TGTGCCAGCAGAGGGGGGGCCGGGCAGCCCCAGCATTTT. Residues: CASRGGAGQPQHF.

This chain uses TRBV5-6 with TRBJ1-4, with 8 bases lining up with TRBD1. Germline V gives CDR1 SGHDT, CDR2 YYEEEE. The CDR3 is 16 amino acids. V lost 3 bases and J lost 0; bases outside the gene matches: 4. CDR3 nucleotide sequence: TGTGCCAGCAGCTGGGACAGGTCCTCAACTAATGAAAAACTGTTTTTT. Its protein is CASSWDRSSTNEKLFF.

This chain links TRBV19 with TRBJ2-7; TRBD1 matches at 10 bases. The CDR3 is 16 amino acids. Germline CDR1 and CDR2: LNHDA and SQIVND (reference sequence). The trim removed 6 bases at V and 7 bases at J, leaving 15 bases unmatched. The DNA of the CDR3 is TGTGCCAGTAGCCCCATAGGGGGGACAGGGGAGAAAGAGCAGTACTTC. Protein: CASSPIGGTGEKEQYF.

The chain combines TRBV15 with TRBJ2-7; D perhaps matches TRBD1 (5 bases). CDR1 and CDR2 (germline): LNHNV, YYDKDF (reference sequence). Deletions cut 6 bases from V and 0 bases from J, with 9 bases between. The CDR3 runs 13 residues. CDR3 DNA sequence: TGTGCCACCAGATGGGGCAGCTCCTACGAGCAGTACTTC. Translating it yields CATRWGSSYEQYF.

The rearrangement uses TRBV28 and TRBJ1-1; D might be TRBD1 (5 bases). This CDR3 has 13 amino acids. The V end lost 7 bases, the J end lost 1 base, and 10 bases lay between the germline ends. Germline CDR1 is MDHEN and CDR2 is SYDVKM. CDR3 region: CASTSTGNTEAFF. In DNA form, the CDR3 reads TGTGCCAGCACCTCTACAGGGAACACTGAAGCTTTCTTT.

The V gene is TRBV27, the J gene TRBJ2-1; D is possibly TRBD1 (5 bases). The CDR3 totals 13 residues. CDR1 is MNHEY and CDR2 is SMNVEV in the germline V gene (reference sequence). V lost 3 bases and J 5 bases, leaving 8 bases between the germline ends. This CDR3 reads CASSLGLNNEQFF. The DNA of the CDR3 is TGTGCCAGCAGTTTGGGGCTGAACAATGAGCAGTTCTTC.

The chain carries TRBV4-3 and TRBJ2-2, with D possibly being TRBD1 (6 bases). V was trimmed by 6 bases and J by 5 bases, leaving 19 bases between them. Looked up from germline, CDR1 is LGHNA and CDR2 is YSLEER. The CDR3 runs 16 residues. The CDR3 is CASRQTGILGTGELFF. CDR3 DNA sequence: TGCGCCAGCAGACAAACAGGGATTTTAGGAACCGGGGAGCTGTTTTTT.

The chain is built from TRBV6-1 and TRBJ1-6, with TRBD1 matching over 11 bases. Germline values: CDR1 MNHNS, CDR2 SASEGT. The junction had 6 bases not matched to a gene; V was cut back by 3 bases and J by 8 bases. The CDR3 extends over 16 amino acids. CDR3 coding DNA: TGTGCCAGCAGTGAGTTTAGGGACAGGGGGTATTCACCCCTCCACTTT. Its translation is CASSEFRDRGYSPLHF.

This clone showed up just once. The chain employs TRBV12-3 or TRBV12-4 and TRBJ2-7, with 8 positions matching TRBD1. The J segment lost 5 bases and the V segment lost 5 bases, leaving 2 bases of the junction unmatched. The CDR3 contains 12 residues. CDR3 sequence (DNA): TGTGCCAGCAGTAGGACAGGGAACGAGCAGTACTTC. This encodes CASSRTGNEQYF.

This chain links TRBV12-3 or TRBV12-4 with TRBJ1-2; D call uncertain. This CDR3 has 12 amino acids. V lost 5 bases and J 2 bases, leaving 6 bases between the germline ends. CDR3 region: CASSAMNYGYTF. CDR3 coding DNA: TGTGCCAGCAGTGCTATGAACTATGGCTACACCTTC.

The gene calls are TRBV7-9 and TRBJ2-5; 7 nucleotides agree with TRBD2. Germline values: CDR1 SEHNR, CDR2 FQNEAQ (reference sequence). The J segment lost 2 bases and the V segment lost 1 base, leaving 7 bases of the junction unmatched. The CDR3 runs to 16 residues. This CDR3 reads CASSLGFGLGQETQYF. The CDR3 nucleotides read TGTGCCAGCAGCTTAGGTTTTGGACTAGGGCAAGAGACCCAGTACTTC.

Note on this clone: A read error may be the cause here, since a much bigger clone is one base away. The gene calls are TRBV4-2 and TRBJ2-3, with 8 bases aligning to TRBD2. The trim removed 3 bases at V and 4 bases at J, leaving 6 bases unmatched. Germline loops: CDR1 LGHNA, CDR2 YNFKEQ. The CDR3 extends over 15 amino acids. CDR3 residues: CASSQWAGGADTQYF. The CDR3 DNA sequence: TGTGCCAGCAGCCAGTGGGCCGGGGGGGCAGATACGCAGTATTTT.

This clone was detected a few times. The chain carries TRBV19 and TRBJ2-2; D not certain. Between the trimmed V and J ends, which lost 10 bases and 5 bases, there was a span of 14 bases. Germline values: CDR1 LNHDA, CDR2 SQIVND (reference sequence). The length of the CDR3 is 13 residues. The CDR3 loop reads CATTPPLTGELFF. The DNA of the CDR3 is TGTGCCACCACTCCGCCCTTGACCGGGGAGCTGTTTTTT. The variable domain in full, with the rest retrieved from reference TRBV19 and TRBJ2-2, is DGGITQSPKYLFRKEGQNVTLSCEQNLNHDAMYWYRQDPGQGLRLIYYSQIVNDFQKGDIAEGYSVSREKKESFPLTVTSAQKNPTAFYLCATTPPLTGELFFGEGSRLTVL.

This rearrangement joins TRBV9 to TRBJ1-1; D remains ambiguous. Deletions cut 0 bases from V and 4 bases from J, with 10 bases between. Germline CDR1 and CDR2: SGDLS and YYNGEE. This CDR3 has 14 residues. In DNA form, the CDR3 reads TGTGCCAGCAGCGTAGTAAGTAGAGGCACTGAAGCTTTCTTT. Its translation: CASSVVSRGTEAFF.

The CDR3 protein is CASSQDYPQNSGNTIYF. Written as DNA, the CDR3 is TGTGCCAGCAGCCAAGATTACCCACAGAACTCTGGAAACACCATATATTTT. The chain is built from TRBV4-2 and TRBJ1-3; D is ambiguous. Trimming stripped 0 bases from V and 0 bases from J, with 12 bases between. This CDR3 has 17 amino acids. Germline CDR1 is LGHNA and CDR2 is YNFKEQ.

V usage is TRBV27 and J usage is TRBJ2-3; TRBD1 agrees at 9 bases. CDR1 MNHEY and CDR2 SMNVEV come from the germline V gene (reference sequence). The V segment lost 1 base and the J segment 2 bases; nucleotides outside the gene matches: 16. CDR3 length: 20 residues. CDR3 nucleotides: TGTGCCAGCAGTTTATACGGTCCCGGGACAGGGATGGGGCTCACAGATACGCAGTATTTT. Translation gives CASSLYGPGTGMGLTDTQYF.

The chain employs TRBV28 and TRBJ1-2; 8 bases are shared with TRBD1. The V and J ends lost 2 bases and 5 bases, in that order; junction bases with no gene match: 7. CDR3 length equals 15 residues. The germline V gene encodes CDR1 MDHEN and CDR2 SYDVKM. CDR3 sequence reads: CASSLRTGRTYGYTF. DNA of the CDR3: TGTGCCAGCAGTTTACGGACAGGGAGGACTTATGGCTACACCTTC.

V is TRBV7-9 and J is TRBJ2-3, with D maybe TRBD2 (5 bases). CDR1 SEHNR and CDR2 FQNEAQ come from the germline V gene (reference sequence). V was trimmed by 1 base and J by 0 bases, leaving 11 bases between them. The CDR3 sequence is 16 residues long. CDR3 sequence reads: CASSLGLRGSTDTQYF. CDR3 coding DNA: TGTGCCAGCAGCTTAGGCCTGAGAGGGAGCACAGATACGCAGTATTTT.